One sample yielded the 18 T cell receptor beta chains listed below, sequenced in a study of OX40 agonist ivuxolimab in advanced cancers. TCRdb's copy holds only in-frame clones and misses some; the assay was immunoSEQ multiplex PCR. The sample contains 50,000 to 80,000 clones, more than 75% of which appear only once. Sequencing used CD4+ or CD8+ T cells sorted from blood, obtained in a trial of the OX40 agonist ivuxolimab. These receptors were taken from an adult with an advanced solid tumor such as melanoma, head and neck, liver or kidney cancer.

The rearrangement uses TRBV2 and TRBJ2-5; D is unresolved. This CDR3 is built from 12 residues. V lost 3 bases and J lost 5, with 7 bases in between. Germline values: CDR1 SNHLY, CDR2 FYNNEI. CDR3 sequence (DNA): TGTGCCAGCAGTGAGGCTGGGGAGACCCAGTACTTC. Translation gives CASSEAGETQYF.

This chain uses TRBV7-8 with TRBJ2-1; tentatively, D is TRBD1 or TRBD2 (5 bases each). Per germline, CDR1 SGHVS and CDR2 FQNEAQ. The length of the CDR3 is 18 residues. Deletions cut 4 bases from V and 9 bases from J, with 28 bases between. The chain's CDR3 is CASSWRPPGPAAVSEQFF. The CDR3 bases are TGTGCCAGCAGCTGGCGACCTCCGGGACCGGCCGCGGTAAGTGAGCAGTTCTTC.

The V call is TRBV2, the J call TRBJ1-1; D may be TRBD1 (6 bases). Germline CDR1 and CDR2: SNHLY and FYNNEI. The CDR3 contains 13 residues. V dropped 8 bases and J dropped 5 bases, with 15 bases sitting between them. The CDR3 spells CASSSLQGTEAFF. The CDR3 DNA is TGTGCCAGCTCTAGCCTACAGGGTACTGAAGCTTTCTTT.

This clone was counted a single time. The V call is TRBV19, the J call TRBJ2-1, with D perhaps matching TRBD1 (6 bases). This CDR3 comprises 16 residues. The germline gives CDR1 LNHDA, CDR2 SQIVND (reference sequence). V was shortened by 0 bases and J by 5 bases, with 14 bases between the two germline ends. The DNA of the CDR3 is TGTGCCAGTAGTATAGACCGGGACAACCGAAACAATGAGCAGTTCTTC. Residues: CASSIDRDNRNNEQFF.

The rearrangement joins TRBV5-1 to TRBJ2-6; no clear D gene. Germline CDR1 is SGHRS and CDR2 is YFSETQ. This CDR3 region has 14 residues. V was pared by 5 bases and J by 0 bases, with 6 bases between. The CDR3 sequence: CASRGTSGANVLTF. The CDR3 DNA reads TGCGCCAGCAGGGGTACCTCTGGGGCCAACGTCCTGACTTTC. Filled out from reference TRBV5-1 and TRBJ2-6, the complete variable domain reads KAGVTQTPRYLIKTRGQQVTLSCSPISGHRSVSWYQQTPGQGLQFLFEYFSETQRNKGNFPGRFSGRQFSNSRSEMNVSTLELGDSALYLCASRGTSGANVLTFGAGSRLTVL.

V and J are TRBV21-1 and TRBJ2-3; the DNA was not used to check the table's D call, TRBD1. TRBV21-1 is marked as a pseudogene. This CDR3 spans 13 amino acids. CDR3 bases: TGTGCCAGCAGCAAGGCCCCGACAGATACGCAGTATTTT. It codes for CASSKAPTDTQYF.

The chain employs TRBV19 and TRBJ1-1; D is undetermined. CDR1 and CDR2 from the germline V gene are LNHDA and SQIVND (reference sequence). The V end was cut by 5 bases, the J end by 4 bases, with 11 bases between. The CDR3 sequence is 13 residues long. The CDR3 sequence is CASSSQTATEAFF. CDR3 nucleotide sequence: TGTGCCAGTAGTTCGCAGACGGCCACTGAAGCTTTCTTT.

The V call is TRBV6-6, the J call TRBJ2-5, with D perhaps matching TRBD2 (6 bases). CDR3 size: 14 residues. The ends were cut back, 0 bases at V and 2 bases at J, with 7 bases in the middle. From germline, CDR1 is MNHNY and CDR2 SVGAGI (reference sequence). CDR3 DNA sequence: TGTGCCAGCAGTTACTCGGGAGGACAAGAGACCCAGTACTTC. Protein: CASSYSGGQETQYF.

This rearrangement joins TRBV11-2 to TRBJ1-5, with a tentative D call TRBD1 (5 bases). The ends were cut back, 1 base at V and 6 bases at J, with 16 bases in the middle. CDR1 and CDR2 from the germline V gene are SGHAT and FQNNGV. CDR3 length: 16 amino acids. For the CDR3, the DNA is TGTGCCAGCAGCTTAGGGGGGGTGGCAGGAGGTCAGCCCCAGCATTTT. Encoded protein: CASSLGGVAGGQPQHF.

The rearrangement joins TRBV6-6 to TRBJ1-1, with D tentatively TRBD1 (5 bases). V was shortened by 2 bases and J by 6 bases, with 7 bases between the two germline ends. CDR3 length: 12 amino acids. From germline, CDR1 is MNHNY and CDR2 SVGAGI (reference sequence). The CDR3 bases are TGTGCCAGCAGTTACGGGACCTCTGAAGCTTTCTTT. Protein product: CASSYGTSEAFF.

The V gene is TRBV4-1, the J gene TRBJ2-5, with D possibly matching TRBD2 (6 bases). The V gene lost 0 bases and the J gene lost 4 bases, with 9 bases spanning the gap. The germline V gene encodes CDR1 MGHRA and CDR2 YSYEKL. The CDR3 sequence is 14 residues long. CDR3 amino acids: CASSQDRRGETQYF. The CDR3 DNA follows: TGCGCCAGCAGCCAAGATCGGAGGGGAGAGACCCAGTACTTC.

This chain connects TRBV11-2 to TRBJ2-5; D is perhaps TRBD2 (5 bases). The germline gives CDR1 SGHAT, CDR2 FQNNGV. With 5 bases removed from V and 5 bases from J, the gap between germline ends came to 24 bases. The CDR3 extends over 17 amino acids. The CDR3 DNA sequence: TGTGCCAGCAGCCTCGATGGATTCGACTATCGAGGGGAGACCCAGTACTTC. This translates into CASSLDGFDYRGETQYF.

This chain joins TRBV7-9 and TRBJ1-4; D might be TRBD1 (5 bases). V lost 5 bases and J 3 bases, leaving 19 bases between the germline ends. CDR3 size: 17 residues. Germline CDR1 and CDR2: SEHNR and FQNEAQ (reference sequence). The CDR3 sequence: CASSRNMARDPNEKLFF. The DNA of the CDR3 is TGTGCCAGCAGCCGGAACATGGCCAGGGATCCTAATGAAAAACTGTTTTTT.

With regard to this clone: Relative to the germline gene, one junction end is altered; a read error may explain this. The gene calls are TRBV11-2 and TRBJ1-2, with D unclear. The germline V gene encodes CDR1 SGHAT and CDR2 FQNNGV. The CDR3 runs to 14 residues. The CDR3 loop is CASGLVRGFYGYTF. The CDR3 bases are TGTGCCAGCGGCTTAGTGAGAGGGTTCTATGGCTACACCTTC.

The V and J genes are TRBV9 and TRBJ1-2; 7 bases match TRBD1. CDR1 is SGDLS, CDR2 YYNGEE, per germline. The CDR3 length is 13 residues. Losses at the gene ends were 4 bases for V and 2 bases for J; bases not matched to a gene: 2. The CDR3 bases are TGTGCCAGCAGCTCGGGACAGAACTATGGCTACACCTTC. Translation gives CASSSGQNYGYTF.

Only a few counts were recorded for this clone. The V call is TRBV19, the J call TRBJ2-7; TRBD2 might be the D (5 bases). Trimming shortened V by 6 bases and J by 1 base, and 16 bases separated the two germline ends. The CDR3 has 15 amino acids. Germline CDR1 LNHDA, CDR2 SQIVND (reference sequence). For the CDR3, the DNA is TGTGCCAGTAGCCTAATAGCCGGGAAATCCTACGAGCAGTACTTC. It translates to CASSLIAGKSYEQYF.

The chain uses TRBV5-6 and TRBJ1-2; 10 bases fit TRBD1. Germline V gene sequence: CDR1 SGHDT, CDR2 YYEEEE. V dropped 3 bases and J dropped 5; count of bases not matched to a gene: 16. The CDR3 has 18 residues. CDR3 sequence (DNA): TGTGCCAGCAGCTCGATGGGACAGGGGTCGTCTTCTGATTATGGCTACACCTTC. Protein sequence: CASSSMGQGSSSDYGYTF.

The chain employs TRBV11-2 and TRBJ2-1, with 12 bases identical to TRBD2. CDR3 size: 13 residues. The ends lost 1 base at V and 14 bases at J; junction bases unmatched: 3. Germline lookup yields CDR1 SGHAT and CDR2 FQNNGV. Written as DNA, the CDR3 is TGTGCCAGCAGCTTAGGGGCTAGCGGGAGGGAGTTCTTC. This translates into CASSLGASGREFF.